Below, 18 T cell receptor beta chains from the same sample are listed, as sequenced in a study of graft-versus-host responses after intestinal transplantation. Sequencing used immunoSEQ multiplex PCR; TCRdb keeps in-frame clones, though not all of them. The table records about 78,000 clones, 90% of them present only once. These receptors are not linked to any known antigen. The sequences come from unstimulated CD8+ T cells sorted from spleen or lymph node cells, collected before transplant. These receptors originate from a human donor who was the organ donor for an intestinal transplant.

The chain carries TRBV10-2 and TRBJ2-3, with a possible D match to TRBD1 (5 bases). V gave up 6 bases and J gave up 3 bases, with 13 bases separating them. This CDR3 has 14 amino acids. CDR1 and CDR2 (germline): WSHSY, SAAADI. In DNA form, the CDR3 reads TGCGCCAGCAGGACCATAAGACAGACAGATACGCAGTATTTT. It specifies CASRTIRQTDTQYF.

This sequence joins TRBV7-9 and TRBJ2-7; 7 nucleotides agree with TRBD2. V lost 5 bases to trimming and J lost 8 bases; unmatched junction nucleotides: 6. CDR1 is SEHNR and CDR2 is FQNEAQ in the germline V gene (reference sequence). CDR3 length: 12 amino acids. CDR3 loop: CASSPGTTKQYV. CDR3 DNA: TGTGCCAGCAGCCCCGGGACTACGAAGCAGTACGTC.

This clone was observed a few times. This sequence joins TRBV4-3 and TRBJ1-1; D gene ambiguous. The CDR3 extends over 13 amino acids. The germline gives CDR1 LGHNA, CDR2 YSLEER. V was clipped by 1 base and J by 0 bases, with 3 bases between them. The CDR3 region has the DNA TGCGCCAGCAGCCAAGCTGTGAACACTGAAGCTTTCTTT. As protein: CASSQAVNTEAFF.

The chain is built from TRBV6-6 and TRBJ1-2, with 7 bases fitting TRBD1. From germline, CDR1 is MNHNY and CDR2 SVGAGI (reference sequence). This CDR3 has 11 amino acids. J was trimmed by 7 bases and V by 8 bases; bases with no gene match: 4. Written as DNA, the CDR3 is TGTGCCAGCTTACAGGGGACTGGCTACACCTTC. Protein product: CASLQGTGYTF.

The chain carries TRBV19 and TRBJ2-1, with 13 positions matching TRBD2. There are 15 residues in the CDR3. In germline, CDR1 is LNHDA, CDR2 SQIVND (reference sequence). V lost 8 bases to trimming and J lost 1 base; unmatched junction nucleotides: 2. Written as DNA, the CDR3 is TGTGCCAGTCGGACTAGCGGGGGTTCCTACAATGAGCAGTTCTTC. Amino acid sequence: CASRTSGGSYNEQFF.

A single count supports this clone. V and J are TRBV2 and TRBJ2-5, with D possibly being TRBD2 (5 bases). The CDR3 covers 14 residues. The germline V gene has CDR1 SNHLY and CDR2 FYNNEI. The V gene lost 4 bases and the J gene lost 3 bases, with 12 bases spanning the gap. CDR3 sequence reads: CASSGQEREETQYF. The CDR3 DNA follows: TGTGCCAGCAGTGGTCAGGAGAGGGAAGAGACCCAGTACTTC.

The chain recombines TRBV4-2 with TRBJ2-1, with 9 bases lining up with TRBD2. The V gene end was trimmed by 0 bases and the J gene end by 8 bases; junction bases not matched to a gene: 8. This CDR3 comprises 16 residues. Germline V lookup: CDR1 LGHNA, CDR2 YNFKEQ. Here the CDR3 reads CASSQEAGGGAHEQFF. CDR3 nucleotides: TGTGCCAGCAGCCAAGAGGCAGGCGGGGGGGCCCATGAGCAGTTCTTC.

This clone came up once. The chain links TRBV4-3 to TRBJ2-3; 11 bases fit TRBD2. The CDR3 loop spans 18 amino acids. The ends lost 0 bases at V and 7 bases at J; junction bases unmatched: 12. Germline V gives CDR1 LGHNA, CDR2 YSLEER. CDR3 loop: CASSQDYGRSGGENTQYF. As DNA, the CDR3 is TGCGCCAGCAGCCAAGATTACGGACGTAGCGGGGGGGAAAATACGCAGTATTTT.

This clone was observed a few times. The chain couples TRBV6-4 to TRBJ2-3, with TRBD1 matching over 9 bases. The junction had 4 bases not matched to a gene; V was cut back by 2 bases and J by 4 bases. CDR3 length: 15 residues. Germline values: CDR1 MRHNA, CDR2 SNTAGT. This CDR3 reads CASSDTGQGSDTQYF. The CDR3 DNA sequence: TGTGCCAGCAGTGACACGGGACAGGGATCAGATACGCAGTATTTT.

The V gene is TRBV7-9, the J gene TRBJ2-3; D not certain. The CDR3 is 14 amino acids. Trimming shortened V by 7 bases and J by 4 bases, and 15 bases separated the two germline ends. The germline gives CDR1 SEHNR, CDR2 FQNEAQ (reference sequence). CDR3 nucleotides: TGTGCCAGCATCGCCCGGGTGCTCCCAGATACGCAGTATTTT. It yields the protein CASIARVLPDTQYF.

The sample holds a few counts of this clone. The chain combines TRBV10-3 with TRBJ2-7; 7 nucleotides match TRBD1. The CDR3 sequence is 13 residues long. Trimming at V came to 0 bases and at J to 6 bases, leaving 2 bases not matched to a gene. CDR1 is ENHRY, CDR2 SYGVKD, per germline. CDR3 amino acids: CAISESGGREQYV. CDR3 bases: TGTGCCATCAGTGAGTCAGGGGGCCGCGAGCAGTACGTC.

The gene calls are TRBV7-8 and TRBJ2-2; D is perhaps TRBD2 (5 bases). With 1 base removed from V and 4 bases from J, the gap between germline ends came to 19 bases. There are 18 residues in the CDR3. Germline-derived CDR1 and CDR2 are SGHVS and FQNEAQ. CDR3 nucleotide sequence: TGTGCCAGCAGCTTAGTGCAAGGCAGGCCGGGAACCACCGGGGAGCTGTTTTTT. Translated, it gives CASSLVQGRPGTTGELFF.

This clone was seen only once. This chain joins TRBV27 and TRBJ2-6, with TRBD1 identical over 11 bases. The CDR3 sequence is 18 residues long. The junction had 9 bases not matched to a gene; V was cut back by 7 bases and J by 1 base. Germline V CDR1 and CDR2: MNHEY, SMNVEV (reference sequence). CDR3: CASTTWDRGFSGANVLTF. The CDR3 DNA follows: TGTGCCAGCACCACCTGGGACAGGGGGTTTTCTGGGGCCAACGTCCTGACTTTC. Drawing the rest from reference TRBV27 and TRBJ2-6, the complete variable domain is EAQVTQNPRYLITVTGKKLTVTCSQNMNHEYMSWYRQDPGLGLRQIYYSMNVEVTDKGDVPEGYKVSRKEKRNFPLILESPSPNQTSLYFCASTTWDRGFSGANVLTFGAGSRLTVL.

This CDR3 reads CASSDSSGSGANVLTF. The CDR3 DNA follows: TGTGCCAGCAGTGACTCTAGCGGGTCTGGGGCCAACGTCCTGACTTTC. The chain recombines TRBV6-4 with TRBJ2-6; 7 bases map to TRBD2. CDR1 and CDR2 (germline): MRHNA, SNTAGT. The CDR3 is 16 amino acids. The trim removed 0 bases at V and 1 base at J, leaving 0 bases unmatched.

The genes are TRBV5-1 and TRBJ2-2; tentatively, D is TRBD1 (6 bases). The V end was cut by 0 bases, the J end by 1 base, with 7 bases between. This CDR3 comprises 15 residues. Germline values: CDR1 SGHRS, CDR2 YFSETQ. Written as DNA, the CDR3 is TGCGCCAGCAGCTTGGGCAGGGGGAACACCGGGGAGCTGTTTTTT. It specifies CASSLGRGNTGELFF.

This rearrangement joins TRBV4-3 to TRBJ1-2; perhaps TRBD1 as D (6 bases). V lost 1 base, J lost 7 bases, and 13 bases lay in between. Germline V gives CDR1 LGHNA, CDR2 YSLEER. This CDR3 is built from 14 residues. CDR3: CASSQGRDNRGYTF. The CDR3 nucleotides read TGCGCCAGCAGCCAAGGTCGGGACAATCGTGGCTACACCTTC.

The genes are TRBV29-1 and TRBJ2-1; D is possibly TRBD2 (7 bases). Germline assignment: CDR1 SQVTM and CDR2 ANQGSEA. This CDR3 comprises 15 residues. V lost 4 bases and J lost 2, with 15 bases in between. The CDR3 nucleotides read TGCAGCGTTGTGAGGAGGGGGGGGGCCTACAATGAGCAGTTCTTC. As protein: CSVVRRGGAYNEQFF.

The CDR3 DNA sequence: TGTGCCAGCAGCTTTCGACTAGCGGGGGGGCACGAGCAGTTCTTC. Translation: CASSFRLAGGHEQFF. This rearrangement joins TRBV7-9 to TRBJ2-1; 14 positions match TRBD2. The CDR3 has 15 residues. Trimming at V came to 3 bases and at J to 10 bases, leaving 5 bases not matched to a gene. Germline V gene lookup returns CDR1 SEHNR and CDR2 FQNEAQ (reference sequence).